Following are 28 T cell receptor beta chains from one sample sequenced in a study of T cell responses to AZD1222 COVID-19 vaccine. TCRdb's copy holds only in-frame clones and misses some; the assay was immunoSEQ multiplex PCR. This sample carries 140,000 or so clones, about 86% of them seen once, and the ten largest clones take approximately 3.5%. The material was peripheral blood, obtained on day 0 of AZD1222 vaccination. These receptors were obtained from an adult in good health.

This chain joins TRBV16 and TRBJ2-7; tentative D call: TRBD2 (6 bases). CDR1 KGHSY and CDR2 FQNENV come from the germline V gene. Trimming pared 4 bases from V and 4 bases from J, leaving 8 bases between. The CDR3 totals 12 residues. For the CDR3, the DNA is TGTGCCAGCAGCCGTCGGGGGTACGAGCAGTACTTC. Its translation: CASSRRGYEQYF.

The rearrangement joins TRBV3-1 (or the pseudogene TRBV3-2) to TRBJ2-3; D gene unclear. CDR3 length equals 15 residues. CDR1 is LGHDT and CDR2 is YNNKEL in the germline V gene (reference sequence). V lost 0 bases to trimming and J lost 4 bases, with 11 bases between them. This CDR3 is CASSQDLVRSDTQYF. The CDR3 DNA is TGTGCCAGCAGCCAAGATCTGGTTAGATCAGATACGCAGTATTTT.

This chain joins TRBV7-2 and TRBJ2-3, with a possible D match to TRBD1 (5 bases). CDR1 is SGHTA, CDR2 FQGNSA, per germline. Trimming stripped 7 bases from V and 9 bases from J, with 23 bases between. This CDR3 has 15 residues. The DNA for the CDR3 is TGTGCCAGCACCCAAAGGGGCCAGATCCTAGGCACGCAGTATTTT. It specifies CASTQRGQILGTQYF.

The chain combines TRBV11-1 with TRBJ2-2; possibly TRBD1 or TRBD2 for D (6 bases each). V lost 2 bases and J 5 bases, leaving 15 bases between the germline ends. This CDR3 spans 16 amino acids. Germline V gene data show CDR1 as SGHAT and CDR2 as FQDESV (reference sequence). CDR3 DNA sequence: TGTGCCAGCAGCTTAATACGGGGGCGAGGGACCGGGGAGCTGTTTTTT. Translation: CASSLIRGRGTGELFF.

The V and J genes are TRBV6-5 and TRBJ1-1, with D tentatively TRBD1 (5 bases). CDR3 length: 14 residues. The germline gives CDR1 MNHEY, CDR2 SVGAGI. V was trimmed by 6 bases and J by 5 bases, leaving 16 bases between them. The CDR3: CASRIGVEGTEAFF. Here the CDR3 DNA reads TGTGCCAGCAGGATAGGGGTCGAGGGAACTGAAGCTTTCTTT.

Here the CDR3 reads CASSLATSGSRKTQYF. DNA for the CDR3: TGTGCCAGCAGCTTAGCGACTAGCGGGAGCCGAAAGACCCAGTACTTC. This chain connects TRBV7-6 to TRBJ2-5; TRBD2 aligns across 12 bases. This CDR3 has 16 amino acids. The germline gives CDR1 SGHVS, CDR2 FNYEAQ. J lost 6 bases, V lost 0 bases, and 5 bases had no gene match.

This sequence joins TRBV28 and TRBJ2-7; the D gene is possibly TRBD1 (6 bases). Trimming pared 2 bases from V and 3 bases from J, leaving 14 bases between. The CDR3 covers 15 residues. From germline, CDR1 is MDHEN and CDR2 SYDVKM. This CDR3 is CASSLPPGQNYEQYF. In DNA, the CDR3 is TGTGCCAGCAGTTTACCCCCGGGACAAAACTACGAGCAGTACTTC.

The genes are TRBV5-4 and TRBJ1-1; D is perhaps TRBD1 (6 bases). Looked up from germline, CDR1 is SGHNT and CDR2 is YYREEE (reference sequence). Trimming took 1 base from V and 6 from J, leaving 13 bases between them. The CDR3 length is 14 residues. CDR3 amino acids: CASSLMGGGAEAFF. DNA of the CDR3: TGTGCCAGCAGCTTGATGGGAGGGGGGGCTGAAGCTTTCTTT.

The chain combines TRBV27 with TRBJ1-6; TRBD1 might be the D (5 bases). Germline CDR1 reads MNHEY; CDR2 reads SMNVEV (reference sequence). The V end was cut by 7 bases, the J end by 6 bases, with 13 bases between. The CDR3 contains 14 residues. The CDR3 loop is CASTSGTVNSPLHF. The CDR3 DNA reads TGTGCCAGCACTTCCGGGACCGTTAATTCACCCCTCCACTTT.

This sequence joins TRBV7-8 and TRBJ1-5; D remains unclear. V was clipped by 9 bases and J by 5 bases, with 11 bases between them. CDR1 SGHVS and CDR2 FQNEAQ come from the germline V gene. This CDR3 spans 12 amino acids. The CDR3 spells CARELVDQPQHF. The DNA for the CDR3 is TGTGCCAGGGAGCTTGTGGATCAGCCCCAGCATTTT.

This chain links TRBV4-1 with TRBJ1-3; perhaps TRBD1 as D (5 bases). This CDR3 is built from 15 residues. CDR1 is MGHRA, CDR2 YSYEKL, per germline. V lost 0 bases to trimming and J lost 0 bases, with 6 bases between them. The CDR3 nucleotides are TGCGCCAGCAGCCAAGACAGGGTCTCTGGAAACACCATATATTTT. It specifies CASSQDRVSGNTIYF.

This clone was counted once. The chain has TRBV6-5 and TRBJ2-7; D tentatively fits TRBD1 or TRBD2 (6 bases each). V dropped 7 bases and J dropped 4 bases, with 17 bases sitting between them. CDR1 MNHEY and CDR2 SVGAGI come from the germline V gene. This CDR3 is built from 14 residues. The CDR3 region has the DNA TGTGCCAGCACAGGCGGGACACCCGTTTACGAGCAGTACTTC. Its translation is CASTGGTPVYEQYF.

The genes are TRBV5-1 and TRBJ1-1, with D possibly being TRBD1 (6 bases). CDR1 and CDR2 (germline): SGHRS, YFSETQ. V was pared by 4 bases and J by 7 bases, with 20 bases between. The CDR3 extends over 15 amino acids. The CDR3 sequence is CASSPSGHPNDEAFF. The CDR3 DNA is TGCGCCAGCAGCCCCTCGGGACACCCAAACGATGAAGCTTTCTTT. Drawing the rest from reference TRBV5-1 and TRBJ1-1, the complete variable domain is KAGVTQTPRYLIKTRGQQVTLSCSPISGHRSVSWYQQTPGQGLQFLFEYFSETQRNKGNFPGRFSGRQFSNSRSEMNVSTLELGDSALYLCASSPSGHPNDEAFFGQGTRLTVV.

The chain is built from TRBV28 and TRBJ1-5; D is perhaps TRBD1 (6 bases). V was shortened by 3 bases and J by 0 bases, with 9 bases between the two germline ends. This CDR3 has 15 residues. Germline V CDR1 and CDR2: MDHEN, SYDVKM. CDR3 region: CASSFGGPSNQPQHF. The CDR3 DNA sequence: TGTGCCAGCAGTTTTGGGGGCCCTAGCAATCAGCCCCAGCATTTT.

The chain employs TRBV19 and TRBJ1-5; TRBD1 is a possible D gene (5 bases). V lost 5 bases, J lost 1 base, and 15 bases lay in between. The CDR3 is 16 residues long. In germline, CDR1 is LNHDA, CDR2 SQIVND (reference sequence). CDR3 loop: CASSRRTPVSNQPQHF. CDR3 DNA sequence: TGTGCCAGTAGTCGACGGACACCCGTAAGCAATCAGCCCCAGCATTTT.

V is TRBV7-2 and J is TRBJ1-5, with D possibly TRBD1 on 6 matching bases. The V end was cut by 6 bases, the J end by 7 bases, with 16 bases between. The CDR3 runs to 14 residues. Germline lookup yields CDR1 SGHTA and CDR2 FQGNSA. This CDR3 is CASSFGQSLQPQHF. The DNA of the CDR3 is TGTGCCAGCAGTTTCGGACAGTCCCTACAGCCCCAGCATTTT. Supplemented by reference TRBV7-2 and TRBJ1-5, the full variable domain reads GAGVSQSPSNKVTEKGKDVELRCDPISGHTALYWYRQSLGQGLEFLIYFQGNSAPDKSGLPSDRFSAERTGGSVSTLTIQRTQQEDSAVYLCASSFGQSLQPQHFGDGTRLSIL.

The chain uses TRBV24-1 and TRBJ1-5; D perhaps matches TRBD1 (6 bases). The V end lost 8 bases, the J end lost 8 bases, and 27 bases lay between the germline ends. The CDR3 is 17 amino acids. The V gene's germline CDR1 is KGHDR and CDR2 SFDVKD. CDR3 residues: CATKRGYGVGLREPQHF. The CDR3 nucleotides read TGTGCCACCAAGAGGGGGTACGGAGTCGGCTTAAGGGAGCCCCAGCATTTT.

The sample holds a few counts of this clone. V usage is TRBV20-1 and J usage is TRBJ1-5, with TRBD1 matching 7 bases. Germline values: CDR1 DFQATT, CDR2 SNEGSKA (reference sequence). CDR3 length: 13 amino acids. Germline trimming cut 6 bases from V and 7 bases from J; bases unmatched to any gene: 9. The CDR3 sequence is CSASVGGHQPQHF. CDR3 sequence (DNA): TGCAGTGCGAGTGTAGGGGGCCACCAGCCCCAGCATTTT.

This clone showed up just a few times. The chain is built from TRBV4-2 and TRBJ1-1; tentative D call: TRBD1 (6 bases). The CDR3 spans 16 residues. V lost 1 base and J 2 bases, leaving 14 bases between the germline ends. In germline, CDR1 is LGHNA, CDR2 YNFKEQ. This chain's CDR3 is CASSQGHLQGNTEAFF. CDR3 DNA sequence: TGTGCCAGCAGCCAAGGACACCTACAGGGCAACACTGAAGCTTTCTTT.

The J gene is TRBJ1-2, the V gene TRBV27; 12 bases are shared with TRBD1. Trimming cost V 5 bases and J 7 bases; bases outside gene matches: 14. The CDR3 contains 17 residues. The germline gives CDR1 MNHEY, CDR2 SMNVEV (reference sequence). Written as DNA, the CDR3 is TGTGCCAGCAGTGGGACCGGGACAGGGGGCTCTCGTAGTGGCTACACCTTC. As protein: CASSGTGTGGSRSGYTF.

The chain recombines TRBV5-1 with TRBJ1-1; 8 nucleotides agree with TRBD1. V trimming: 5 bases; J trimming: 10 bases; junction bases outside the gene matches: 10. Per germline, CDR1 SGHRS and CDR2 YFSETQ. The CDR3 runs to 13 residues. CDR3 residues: CASRKLGTGLAFF. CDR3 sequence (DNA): TGCGCCAGCAGAAAACTAGGGACAGGTTTAGCTTTCTTT.

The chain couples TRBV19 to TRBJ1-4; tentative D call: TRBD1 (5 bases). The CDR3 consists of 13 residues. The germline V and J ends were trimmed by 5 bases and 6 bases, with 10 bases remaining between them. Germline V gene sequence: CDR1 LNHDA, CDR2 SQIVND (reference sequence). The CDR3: CASSVGHDEKLFF. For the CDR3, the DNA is TGTGCCAGTAGTGTCGGACATGATGAAAAACTGTTTTTT.

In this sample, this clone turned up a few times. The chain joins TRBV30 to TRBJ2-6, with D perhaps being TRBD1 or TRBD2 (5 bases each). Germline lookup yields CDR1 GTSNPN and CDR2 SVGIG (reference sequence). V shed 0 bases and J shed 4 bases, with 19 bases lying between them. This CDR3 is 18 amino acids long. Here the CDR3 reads CAWSVGTPRLKGANVLTF. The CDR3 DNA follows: TGTGCCTGGAGTGTAGGGACCCCTCGACTAAAAGGGGCCAACGTCCTGACTTTC.

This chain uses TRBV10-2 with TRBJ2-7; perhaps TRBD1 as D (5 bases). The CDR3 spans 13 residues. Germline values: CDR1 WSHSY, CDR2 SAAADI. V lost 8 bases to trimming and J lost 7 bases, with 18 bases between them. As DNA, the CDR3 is TGCGCCAGCTTCATCGGGCAGGGCCAAGAGCAGTACTTC. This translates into CASFIGQGQEQYF.

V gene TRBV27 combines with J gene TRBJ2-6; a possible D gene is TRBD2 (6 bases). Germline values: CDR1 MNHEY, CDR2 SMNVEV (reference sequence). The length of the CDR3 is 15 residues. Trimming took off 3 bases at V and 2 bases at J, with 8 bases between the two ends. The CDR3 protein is CASSLWGAGANVLTF. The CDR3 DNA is TGTGCCAGCAGTTTGTGGGGGGCTGGGGCCAACGTCCTGACTTTC.

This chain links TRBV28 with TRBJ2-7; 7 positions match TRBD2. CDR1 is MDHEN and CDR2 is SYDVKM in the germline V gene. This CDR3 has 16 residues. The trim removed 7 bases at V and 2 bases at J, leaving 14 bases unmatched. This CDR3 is CASTSRGGRVAYEQYF. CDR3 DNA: TGTGCCAGCACCTCCCGGGGAGGGCGGGTGGCCTACGAGCAGTACTTC.

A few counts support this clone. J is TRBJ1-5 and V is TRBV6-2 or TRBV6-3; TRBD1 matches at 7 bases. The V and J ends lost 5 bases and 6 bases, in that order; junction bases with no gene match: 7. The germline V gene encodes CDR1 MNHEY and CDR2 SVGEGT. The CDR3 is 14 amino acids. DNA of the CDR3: TGTGCCAGCAGTCTCGACAGGGAGAGTCAGCCCCAGCATTTT. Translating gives CASSLDRESQPQHF.

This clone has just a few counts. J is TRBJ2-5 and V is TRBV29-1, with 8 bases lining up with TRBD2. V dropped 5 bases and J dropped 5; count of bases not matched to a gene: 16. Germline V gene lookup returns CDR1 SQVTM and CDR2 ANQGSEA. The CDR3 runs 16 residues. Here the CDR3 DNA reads TGCAGCGTTCAAGGGAGAGCGGGAGCCCCGGGGGAGACCCAGTACTTC. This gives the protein CSVQGRAGAPGETQYF.